This entry describes one T cell receptor (beta chain). All donors had a single incident cervical HPV16 infection, not prevalent. This record comes from a study of T cells in women clearing cervical HPV infection. Overall study context: Donors had HPV16-related CIN3 or worse; 2 had invasive cancer. Case blood drawn at lesion detection; control blood after infection cleared.

TCRdb keeps only in-frame clones here, not all; method: immunoSEQ multiplex PCR. This sample contains roughly 30,000 clones. This TCR was recovered from a woman aged 18-69 years with a cervical HPV16 infection that either progressed to CIN3+ or cleared (not recorded which). Sequencing input: blood buffy coat.

The CDR3 sequence is CASTGISGANVLTF. CDR3 DNA, as far as it was read: TGTGCCAGCACAGGGATTTCTGGGGCCAACGTC. The chain has TRBV2 and TRBJ2-6; a weak D match, TRBD1 (5 bases). The sequence runs out 3 residues before the end of the CDR3; the remainder is reconstructed from the germline J gene. The CDR3 consists of 14 residues. Trimming removed 7 bases from V and 1 base from J, with 8 bases in between. Germline V gives CDR1 SNHLY, CDR2 FYNNEI. Variable domain in full (rest from reference TRBV2 and TRBJ2-6): EPEVTQTPSHQVTQMGQEVILRCVPISNHLYFYWYRQILGQKVEFLVSFYNNEISEKSEIFDDQFSVERPDGSNFTLKIRSTKLEDSAMYFCASTGISGANVLTFGAGSRLTVL.